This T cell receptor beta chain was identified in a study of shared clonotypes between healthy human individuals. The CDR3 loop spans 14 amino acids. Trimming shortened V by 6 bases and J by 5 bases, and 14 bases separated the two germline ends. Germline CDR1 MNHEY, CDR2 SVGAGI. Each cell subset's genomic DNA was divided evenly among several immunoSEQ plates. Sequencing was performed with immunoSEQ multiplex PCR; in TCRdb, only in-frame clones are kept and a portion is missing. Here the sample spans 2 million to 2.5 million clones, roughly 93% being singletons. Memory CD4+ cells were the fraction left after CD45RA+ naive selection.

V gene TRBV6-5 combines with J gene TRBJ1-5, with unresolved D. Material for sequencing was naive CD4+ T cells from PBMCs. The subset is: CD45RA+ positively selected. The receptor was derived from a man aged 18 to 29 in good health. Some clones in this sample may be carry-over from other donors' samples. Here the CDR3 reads CASSNYNWDQPQHF. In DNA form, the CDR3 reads TGTGCCAGCAGCAATTATAATTGGGATCAGCCCCAGCATTTT.